A single sample gave rise to the 17 T cell receptor beta chains below, sequenced in a study of blood T cell repertoires in COVID-19. Assay used: immunoSEQ multiplex PCR; TCRdb lists only in-frame clones, some missing. The repertoire holds about 110,000 clones, with 88% as singletons. Sequencing was carried out using peripheral blood. The receptors were gathered from a man in his fifties with active or convalescent COVID-19.

This clone is judged medium-sized (0.01 to 0.1%). The CDR3, as DNA: TGCAGTGCCAGGGGGGCCTACGAGCAGTACTTC. This encodes CSARGAYEQYF. The chain combines TRBV20-1 with TRBJ2-7; maybe TRBD1 (7 bases). CDR1 and CDR2 (germline): DFQATT, SNEGSKA (reference sequence). The length of the CDR3 is 11 residues. V was trimmed by 6 bases and J by 2 bases, leaving 8 bases between them.

This chain joins TRBV19 and TRBJ1-6, with 7 bases aligning to TRBD1. The CDR3 covers 16 residues. The germline V gene encodes CDR1 LNHDA and CDR2 SQIVND (reference sequence). Trimming removed 4 bases from V and 2 bases from J; junction bases left unmatched: 5. The CDR3 is CASSKRQGAYNSPLHF. CDR3 DNA: TGTGCCAGTAGTAAGCGACAGGGAGCCTATAATTCACCCCTCCACTTT.

The rearrangement joins TRBV4-1 to TRBJ2-3; a possible D gene is TRBD1 (6 bases). The CDR3 runs 16 residues. V lost 4 bases and J lost 1, with 15 bases in between. CDR1 and CDR2 from the germline V gene are MGHRA and YSYEKL. The CDR3 reads CASSPYAAGGTDTQYF. CDR3 nucleotide sequence: TGCGCCAGCAGCCCCTACGCGGCAGGGGGCACAGATACGCAGTATTTT.

The V and J genes are TRBV27 and TRBJ1-4; 7 nucleotides agree with TRBD1. The CDR3 has 14 amino acids. Germline values: CDR1 MNHEY, CDR2 SMNVEV (reference sequence). Trimming took 3 bases from V and 8 from J; bases not matched to a gene: 6. As DNA, the CDR3 is TGTGCCAGCAGTTTTAAGGGGGCGGGCGAAAAACTGTTTTTT. It yields the protein CASSFKGAGEKLFF.

The chain employs TRBV30 and TRBJ2-7; D not certain. The length of the CDR3 is 12 residues. Trimming removed 7 bases at V and 4 bases at J, with 14 bases between. Germline-derived CDR1 and CDR2 are GTSNPN and SVGIG (reference sequence). The CDR3 region has the DNA TGTGCCTTTCGGAGCACGGGTTACGAGCAGTACTTC. It specifies CAFRSTGYEQYF.

The rearrangement uses TRBV25-1 and TRBJ2-5; 14 nucleotides line up with TRBD2. This CDR3 spans 18 amino acids. With V trimmed by 4 bases and J by 5 bases, 12 bases remained unmatched. Germline lookup yields CDR1 MGHDK and CDR2 SYGVNS. This CDR3 reads CASSGQGTSGSSWETQYF. As DNA, the CDR3 is TGTGCCAGCAGTGGACAGGGGACTAGCGGGAGTTCGTGGGAGACCCAGTACTTC.

V and J are TRBV7-2 and TRBJ2-1; possible D gene TRBD1, 5 bases. The CDR3 covers 14 residues. The V end was cut by 3 bases, the J end by 7 bases, with 13 bases between. From germline, CDR1 is SGHTA and CDR2 FQGNSA. DNA for the CDR3: TGTGCCAGCAGCTTTTGGGGCGGCCAAAATGAGCAGTTCTTC. Translation: CASSFWGGQNEQFF. The variable domain in full, completed from reference TRBV7-2 and TRBJ2-1, reads GAGVSQSPSNKVTEKGKDVELRCDPISGHTALYWYRQSLGQGLEFLIYFQGNSAPDKSGLPSDRFSAERTGGSVSTLTIQRTQQEDSAVYLCASSFWGGQNEQFFGPGTRLTVL.

This chain links TRBV28 with TRBJ1-2; possibly TRBD1 for D (5 bases). The V gene lost 5 bases and the J gene lost 0 bases, with 13 bases spanning the gap. The germline gives CDR1 MDHEN, CDR2 SYDVKM. CDR3 length equals 15 residues. In nucleotides, the CDR3 is TGTGCCAGCAGTCTGGGCGGGGGATCTAACTATGGCTACACCTTC. It encodes CASSLGGGSNYGYTF.

This sequence joins TRBV6-6 and TRBJ1-1, with TRBD1 identical over 10 bases. V was pared by 6 bases and J by 5 bases, with 9 bases of the junction left unmatched. Germline lookup yields CDR1 MNHNY and CDR2 SVGAGI (reference sequence). This CDR3 contains 15 residues. CDR3 residues: CASRPGTGAGTEAFF. The DNA for the CDR3 is TGTGCCAGCAGGCCCGGGACAGGGGCCGGTACTGAAGCTTTCTTT.

The V and J genes are TRBV5-1 and TRBJ1-2, with D tentatively TRBD1 (5 bases). Between the trimmed V and J ends, which lost 4 bases and 6 bases, there was a span of 16 bases. Germline V gene lookup returns CDR1 SGHRS and CDR2 YFSETQ. CDR3 length: 14 residues. The CDR3 nucleotides are TGCGCCAGCAGCCCGGGGGGGACGGTTGATGGCTACACCTTC. Its protein is CASSPGGTVDGYTF.

This chain connects TRBV5-1 to TRBJ2-7, with TRBD1 as a possible D gene (5 bases). The CDR3 totals 14 residues. Trimming cost V 0 bases and J 1 base, with 8 bases left between them. Germline-derived CDR1 and CDR2 are SGHRS and YFSETQ. This chain's CDR3 is CASSLVQGSYEQYF. CDR3 DNA sequence: TGCGCCAGCAGCTTGGTTCAGGGATCCTACGAGCAGTACTTC. Variable domain in full (rest from reference TRBV5-1 and TRBJ2-7): KAGVTQTPRYLIKTRGQQVTLSCSPISGHRSVSWYQQTPGQGLQFLFEYFSETQRNKGNFPGRFSGRQFSNSRSEMNVSTLELGDSALYLCASSLVQGSYEQYFGPGTRLTVT.

The chain recombines TRBV5-1 with TRBJ1-1, with D uncertain. V was cut by 1 base and J by 3 bases, with 4 bases left in between. This CDR3 contains 12 residues. The V gene's germline CDR1 is SGHRS and CDR2 YFSETQ. CDR3 sequence reads: CASSLRDTEAFF. The DNA for the CDR3 is TGCGCCAGCAGCTTGAGAGACACTGAAGCTTTCTTT.

This clone was seen a handful of times. The rearrangement links TRBV3-1 (or the pseudogene TRBV3-2) to TRBJ2-7, with 10 positions matching TRBD1. V was clipped by 1 base and J by 5 bases; unmatched bases: 2. This CDR3 contains 14 residues. Germline V gives CDR1 LGHDT, CDR2 YNNKEL (reference sequence). The CDR3 DNA follows: TGTGCCAGCAGCCAAGCCGGGACAGGGGACGAGCAGTACTTC. Translation gives CASSQAGTGDEQYF.

This rearrangement joins TRBV6-5 to TRBJ1-2; 7 bases fit TRBD1. Looked up from germline, CDR1 is MNHEY and CDR2 is SVGAGI. CDR3 length equals 14 residues. V trimming: 1 base; J trimming: 5 bases; junction bases outside the gene matches: 4. The CDR3 DNA reads as TGTGCCAGCAGTTACTTCCCGGGACAGTATGGCTACACCTTC. Translating it yields CASSYFPGQYGYTF.

The chain is built from TRBV2 and TRBJ2-7; TRBD2 aligns across 7 bases. J was trimmed by 1 base and V by 2 bases; bases with no gene match: 2. The V gene's germline CDR1 is SNHLY and CDR2 FYNNEI. The CDR3 is 14 amino acids. The CDR3 sequence is CASSELGGSYEQYF. For the CDR3, the DNA is TGTGCCAGCAGTGAATTGGGGGGGTCCTACGAGCAGTACTTC.

The rearrangement uses TRBV6-2 or TRBV6-3 and TRBJ2-4; D is ambiguous. Germline V gene lookup returns CDR1 MNHEY and CDR2 SVGEGT. CDR3 length equals 16 residues. The ends were cut back, 0 bases at V and 1 base at J, with 10 bases in the middle. CDR3 sequence: CASSYSYRGAKNIQYF. For the CDR3, the DNA is TGTGCCAGCAGTTACTCGTACCGAGGCGCCAAAAACATTCAGTACTTC.

The chain employs TRBV13 and TRBJ1-2; 10 bases match TRBD1. CDR3 length: 13 amino acids. Germline-derived CDR1 and CDR2 are PRHDT and FYEKMQ (reference sequence). Trimming cost V 4 bases and J 10 bases; bases outside gene matches: 6. Written as DNA, the CDR3 is TGTGCCAGCAGCTGGGGACAGGGGTCGACCTACACCTTC. Its protein is CASSWGQGSTYTF.